This T cell receptor beta chain was retrieved from a study of tumor-infiltrating lymphocytes in primary liver carcinoma. Study summary: Spanning 4.2 to 10 cm, the tumors were T1-T3 N0M0.

TCR beta cDNA was made from 450 to 500 ng total RNA with a constant-region primer. Three rounds of nested multiplex PCR with slightly modified ARM-PCR produced TCR beta libraries. For about 11 cycles apiece, the opening two PCR rounds ran with TRBV1-TRBV30 forward primers and a C-beta reverse primer. MiXCR, applied by TCRdb to the multiplex PCR reads, yields one record per CDR3 protein. Altogether about 44,000 distinct CDR3 sequences are present, about 68% being singletons, with the ten largest covering more than 25%. This clonotype was counted only a few times. No antigen is known for it. Notes on the study in general: Reduced overlap was seen in tumor-adjacent and tumor-blood pairs versus tumor region pairs.

In germline, CDR1 is MNHNS, CDR2 SASEGT. V lost 4 bases and J lost 7, with 19 bases in between. This CDR3 contains 15 residues. Joint extraction of RNA and DNA used about 17-31 mg of bulk tissue that was unsorted. At sampling, these chronic HBV carriers had received no treatment. The sample taken for sequencing was liver tumor tissue from sampling region 3. Stated subset: tumor region T3, left-lateral pole. The V call is TRBV6-1, the J call TRBJ1-2; possibly TRBD1 for D (5 bases). The sequence was obtained from a man aged 35 to 55 with primary liver carcinoma and hepatitis B virus infection. CDR3 protein: CASSVVGEAGRGYTF. The CDR3 nucleotides read TGTGCCAGCAGTGTAGTGGGGGAGGCTGGACGTGGCTACACCTTC.